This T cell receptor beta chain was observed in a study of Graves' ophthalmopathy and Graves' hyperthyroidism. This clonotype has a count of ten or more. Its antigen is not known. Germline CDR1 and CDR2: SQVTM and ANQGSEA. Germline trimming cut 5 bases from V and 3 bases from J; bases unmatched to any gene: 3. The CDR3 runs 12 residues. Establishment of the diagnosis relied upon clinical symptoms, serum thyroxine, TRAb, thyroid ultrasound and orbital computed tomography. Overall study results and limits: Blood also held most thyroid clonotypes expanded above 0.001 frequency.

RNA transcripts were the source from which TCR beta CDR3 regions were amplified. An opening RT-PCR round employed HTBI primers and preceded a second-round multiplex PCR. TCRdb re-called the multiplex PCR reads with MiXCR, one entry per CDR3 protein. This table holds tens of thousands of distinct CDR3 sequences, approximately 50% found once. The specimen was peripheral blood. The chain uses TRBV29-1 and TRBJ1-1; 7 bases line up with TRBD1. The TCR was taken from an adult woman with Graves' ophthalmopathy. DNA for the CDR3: TGCAGCGTTTGGGACAGTTACACTGAAGCTTTCTTT. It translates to CSVWDSYTEAFF.